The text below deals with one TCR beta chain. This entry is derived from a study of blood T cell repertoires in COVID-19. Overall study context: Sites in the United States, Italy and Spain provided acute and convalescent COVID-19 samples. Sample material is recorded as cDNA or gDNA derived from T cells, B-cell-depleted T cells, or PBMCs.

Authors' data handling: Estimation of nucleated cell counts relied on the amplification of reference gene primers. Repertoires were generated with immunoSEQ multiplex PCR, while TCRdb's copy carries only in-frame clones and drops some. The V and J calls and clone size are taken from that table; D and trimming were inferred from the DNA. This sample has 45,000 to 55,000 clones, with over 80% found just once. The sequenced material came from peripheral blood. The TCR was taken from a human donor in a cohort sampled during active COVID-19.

The chain's CDR3 is CASSVRAGEVSGELFF. CDR3 bases: TGTGCCAGCAGTGTGAGAGCGGGAGAAGTCTCCGGGGAGCTGTTTTTT. The V call is TRBV2, the J call TRBJ2-2; the match to TRBD2 covers 8 bases. Germline CDR1 SNHLY, CDR2 FYNNEI. Trimming removed 4 bases from V and 6 bases from J; junction bases left unmatched: 10. The CDR3 loop spans 16 amino acids.